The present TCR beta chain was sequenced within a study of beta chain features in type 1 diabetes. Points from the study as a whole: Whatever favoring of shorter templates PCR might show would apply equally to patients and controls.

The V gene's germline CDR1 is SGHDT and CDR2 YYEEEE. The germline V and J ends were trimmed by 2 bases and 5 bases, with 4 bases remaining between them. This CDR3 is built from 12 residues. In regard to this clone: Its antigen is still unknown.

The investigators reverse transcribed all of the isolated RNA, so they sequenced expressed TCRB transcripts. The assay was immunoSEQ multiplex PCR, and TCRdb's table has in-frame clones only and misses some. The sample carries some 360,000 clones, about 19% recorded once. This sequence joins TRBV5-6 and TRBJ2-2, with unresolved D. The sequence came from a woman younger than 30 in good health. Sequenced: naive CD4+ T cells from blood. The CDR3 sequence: CASSFPTGELFF. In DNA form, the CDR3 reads TGTGCCAGCAGCTTCCCTACCGGGGAGCTGTTTTTT.